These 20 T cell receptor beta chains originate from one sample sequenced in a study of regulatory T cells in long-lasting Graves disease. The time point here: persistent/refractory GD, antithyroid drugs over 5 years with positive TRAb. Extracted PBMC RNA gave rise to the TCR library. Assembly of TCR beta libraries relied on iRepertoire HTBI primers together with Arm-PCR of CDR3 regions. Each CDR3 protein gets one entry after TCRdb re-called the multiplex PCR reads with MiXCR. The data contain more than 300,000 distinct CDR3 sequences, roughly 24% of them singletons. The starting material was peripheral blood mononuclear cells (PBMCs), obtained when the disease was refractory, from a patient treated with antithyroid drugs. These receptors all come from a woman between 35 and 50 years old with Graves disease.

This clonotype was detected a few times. The CDR3 DNA follows: TGCAGCGCCCTGGGACAGGGGGCCTACGAGCAGTACTTC. This codes for CSALGQGAYEQYF. The chain combines TRBV29-1 with TRBJ2-7; 11 bases agree with TRBD1. The germline gives CDR1 SQVTM, CDR2 ANQGSEA. V gave up 7 bases and J gave up 2 bases; unmatched junction bases: 4. This CDR3 region has 13 residues.

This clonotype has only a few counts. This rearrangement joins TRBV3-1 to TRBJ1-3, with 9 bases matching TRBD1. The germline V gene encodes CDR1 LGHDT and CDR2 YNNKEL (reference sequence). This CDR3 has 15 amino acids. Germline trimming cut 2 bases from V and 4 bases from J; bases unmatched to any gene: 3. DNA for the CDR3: TGTGCCAGCAGCCAATTCGGGACAGGGGGAAACACCATATATTTT. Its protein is CASSQFGTGGNTIYF.

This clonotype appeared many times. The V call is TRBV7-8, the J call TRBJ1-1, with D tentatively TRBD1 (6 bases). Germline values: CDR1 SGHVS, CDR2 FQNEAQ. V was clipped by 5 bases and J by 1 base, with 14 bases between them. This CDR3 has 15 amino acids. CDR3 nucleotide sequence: TGTGCCAGCAGCCTTACCCGGGACAAGAACACTGAAGCTTTCTTT. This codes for CASSLTRDKNTEAFF.

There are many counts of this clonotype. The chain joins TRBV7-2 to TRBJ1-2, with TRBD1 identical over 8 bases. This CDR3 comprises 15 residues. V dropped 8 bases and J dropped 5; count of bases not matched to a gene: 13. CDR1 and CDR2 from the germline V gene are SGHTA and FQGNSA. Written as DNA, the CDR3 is TGTGCCAGCGGAACCTTCAGGGGGCGACGTTATGGCTACACCTTC. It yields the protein CASGTFRGRRYGYTF. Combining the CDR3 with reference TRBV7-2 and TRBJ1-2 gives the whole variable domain GAGVSQSPSNKVTEKGKDVELRCDPISGHTALYWYRQSLGQGLEFLIYFQGNSAPDKSGLPSDRFSAERTGGSVSTLTIQRTQQEDSAVYLCASGTFRGRRYGYTFGSGTRLTVV.

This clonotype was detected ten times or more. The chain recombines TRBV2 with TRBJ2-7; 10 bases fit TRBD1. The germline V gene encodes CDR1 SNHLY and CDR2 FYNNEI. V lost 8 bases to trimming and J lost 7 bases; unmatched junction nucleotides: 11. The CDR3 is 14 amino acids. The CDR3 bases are TGTGCCAGCTGCATCGACAGGGGGCAAGATGAGCAGTACTTC. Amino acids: CASCIDRGQDEQYF. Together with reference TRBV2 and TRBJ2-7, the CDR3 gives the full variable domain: EPEVTQTPSHQVTQMGQEVILRCVPISNHLYFYWYRQILGQKVEFLVSFYNNEISEKSEIFDDQFSVERPDGSNFTLKIRSTKLEDSAMYFCASCIDRGQDEQYFGPGTRLTVT.

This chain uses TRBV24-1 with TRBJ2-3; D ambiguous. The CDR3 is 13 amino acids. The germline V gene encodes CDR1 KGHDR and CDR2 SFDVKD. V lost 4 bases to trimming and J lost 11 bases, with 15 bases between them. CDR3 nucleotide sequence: TGTGCCACCAGTGAGGGATTAAAATCTCGGCAGTATTTT. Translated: CATSEGLKSRQYF.

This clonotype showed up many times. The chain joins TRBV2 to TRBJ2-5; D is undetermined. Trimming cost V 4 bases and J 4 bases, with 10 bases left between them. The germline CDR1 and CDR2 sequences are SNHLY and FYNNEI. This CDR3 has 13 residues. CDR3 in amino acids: CASSGLDGETQYF. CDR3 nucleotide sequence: TGTGCCAGCAGTGGGCTAGATGGAGAGACCCAGTACTTC.

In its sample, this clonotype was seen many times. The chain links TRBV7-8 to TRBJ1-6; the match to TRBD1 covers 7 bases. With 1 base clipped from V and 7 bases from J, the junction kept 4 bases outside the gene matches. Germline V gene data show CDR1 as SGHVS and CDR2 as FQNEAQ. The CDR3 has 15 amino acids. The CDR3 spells CASSLVARGNSPLHF. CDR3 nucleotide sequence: TGTGCCAGCAGCTTAGTTGCCAGGGGGAATTCACCCCTCCACTTT.

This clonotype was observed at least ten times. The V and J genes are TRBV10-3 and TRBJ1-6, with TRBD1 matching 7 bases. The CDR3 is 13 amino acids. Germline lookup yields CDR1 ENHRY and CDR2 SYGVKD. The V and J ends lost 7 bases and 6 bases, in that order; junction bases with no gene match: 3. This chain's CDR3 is CAIKRDSNSPLHF. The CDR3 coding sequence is TGTGCCATCAAGAGGGACAGTAATTCACCCCTCCACTTT.

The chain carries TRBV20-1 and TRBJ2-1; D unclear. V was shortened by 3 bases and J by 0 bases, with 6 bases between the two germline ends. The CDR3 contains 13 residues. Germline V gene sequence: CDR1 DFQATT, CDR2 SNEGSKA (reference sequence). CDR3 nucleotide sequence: TGCAGTGCTAGTACCAGCTCCTACAATGAGCAGTTCTTC. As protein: CSASTSSYNEQFF.

CDR3 bases: TGTGCCAGCACTGAACGCCACTATGGCTACACCTTC. Its translation: CASTERHYGYTF. The chain couples TRBV28 to TRBJ1-2; the D is unclear. There are 12 residues in the CDR3. V was shortened by 7 bases and J by 3 bases, with 9 bases between the two germline ends. Germline CDR1 is MDHEN and CDR2 is SYDVKM.

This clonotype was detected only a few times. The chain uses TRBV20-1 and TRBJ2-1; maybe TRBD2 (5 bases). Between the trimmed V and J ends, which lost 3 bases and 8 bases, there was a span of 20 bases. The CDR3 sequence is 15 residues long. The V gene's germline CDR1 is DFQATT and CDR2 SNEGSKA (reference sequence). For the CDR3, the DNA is TGCAGTGCTAGGTGGAGCGGACGCTTTGGGGATGAGCAGTTCTTC. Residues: CSARWSGRFGDEQFF.

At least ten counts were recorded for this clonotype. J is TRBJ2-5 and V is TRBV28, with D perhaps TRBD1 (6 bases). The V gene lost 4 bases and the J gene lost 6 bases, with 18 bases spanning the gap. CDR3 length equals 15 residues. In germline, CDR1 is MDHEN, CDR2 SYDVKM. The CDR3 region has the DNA TGTGCCAGCAGTTCCTACTGGGGGCGAGGAAAGACCCAGTACTTC. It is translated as CASSSYWGRGKTQYF.

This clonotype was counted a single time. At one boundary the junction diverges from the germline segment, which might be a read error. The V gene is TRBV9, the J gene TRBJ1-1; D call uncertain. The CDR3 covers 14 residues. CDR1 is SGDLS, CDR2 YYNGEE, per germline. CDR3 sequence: CTSSVRVFDTEAFF. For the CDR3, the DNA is TGTACCAGCAGCGTACGGGTATTTGATACTGAAGCTTTCTTT.

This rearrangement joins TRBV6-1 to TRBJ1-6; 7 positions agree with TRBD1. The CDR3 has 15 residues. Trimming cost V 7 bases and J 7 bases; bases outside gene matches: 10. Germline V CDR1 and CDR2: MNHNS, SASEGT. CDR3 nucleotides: TGTGCCAGCACCAAGGGCGGGACAGTAAATTCACCCCTCCACTTT. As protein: CASTKGGTVNSPLHF.

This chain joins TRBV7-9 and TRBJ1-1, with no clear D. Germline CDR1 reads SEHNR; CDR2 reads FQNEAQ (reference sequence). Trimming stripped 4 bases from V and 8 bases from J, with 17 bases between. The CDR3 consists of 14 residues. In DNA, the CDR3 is TGTGCCAGCAGCTCTAGGGTCCTTAAGCAGGAAGCTTTCTTT. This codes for CASSSRVLKQEAFF.

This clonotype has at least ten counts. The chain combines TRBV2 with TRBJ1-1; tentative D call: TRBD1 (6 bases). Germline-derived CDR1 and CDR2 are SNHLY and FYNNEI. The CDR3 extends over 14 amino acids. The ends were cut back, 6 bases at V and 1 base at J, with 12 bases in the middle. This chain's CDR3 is CASRRLQGNTEAFF. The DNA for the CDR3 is TGTGCCAGCAGAAGATTACAGGGGAACACTGAAGCTTTCTTT.

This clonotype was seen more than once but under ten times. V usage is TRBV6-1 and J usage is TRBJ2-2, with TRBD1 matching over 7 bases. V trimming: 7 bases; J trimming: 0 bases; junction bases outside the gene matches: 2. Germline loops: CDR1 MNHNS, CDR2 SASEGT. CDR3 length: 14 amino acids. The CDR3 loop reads CASKTGTNTGELFF. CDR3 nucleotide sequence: TGTGCCAGCAAGACAGGGACGAACACCGGGGAGCTGTTTTTT.

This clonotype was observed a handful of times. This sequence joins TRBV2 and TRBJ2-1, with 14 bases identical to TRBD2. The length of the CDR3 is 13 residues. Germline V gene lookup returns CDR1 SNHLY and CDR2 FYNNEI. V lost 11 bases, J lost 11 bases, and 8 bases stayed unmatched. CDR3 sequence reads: CAPEGTSGSKQFF. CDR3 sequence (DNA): TGTGCCCCTGAAGGGACTAGCGGGAGTAAGCAGTTCTTC.

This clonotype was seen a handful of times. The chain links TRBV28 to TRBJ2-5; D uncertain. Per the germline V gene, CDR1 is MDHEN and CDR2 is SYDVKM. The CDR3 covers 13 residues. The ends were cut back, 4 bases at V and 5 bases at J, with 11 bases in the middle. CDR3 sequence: CASSSLIPETQYF. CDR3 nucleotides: TGTGCCAGCAGTTCCCTGATCCCGGAGACCCAGTACTTC.